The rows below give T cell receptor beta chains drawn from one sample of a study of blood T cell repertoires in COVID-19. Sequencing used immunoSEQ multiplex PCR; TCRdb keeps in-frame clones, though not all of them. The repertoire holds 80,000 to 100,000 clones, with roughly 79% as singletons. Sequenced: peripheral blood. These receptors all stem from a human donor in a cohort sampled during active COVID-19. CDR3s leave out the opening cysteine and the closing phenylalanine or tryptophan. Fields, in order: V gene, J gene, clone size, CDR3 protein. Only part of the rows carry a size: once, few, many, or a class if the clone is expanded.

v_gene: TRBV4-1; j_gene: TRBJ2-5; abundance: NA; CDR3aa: ASSQPRETQY
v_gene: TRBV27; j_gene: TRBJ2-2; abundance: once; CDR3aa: ASSTTGRELF
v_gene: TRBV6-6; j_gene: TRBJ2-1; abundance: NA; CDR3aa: ASSSRRAYNEQF
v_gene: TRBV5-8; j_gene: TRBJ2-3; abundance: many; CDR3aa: ASSLSYSGTQY
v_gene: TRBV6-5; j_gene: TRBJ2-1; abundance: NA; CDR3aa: ASSYGATSYNEQF
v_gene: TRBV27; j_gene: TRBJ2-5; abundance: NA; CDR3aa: ASSPAVIRGETQY
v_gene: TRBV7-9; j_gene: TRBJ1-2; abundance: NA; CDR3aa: ASSSGIVNYGYT
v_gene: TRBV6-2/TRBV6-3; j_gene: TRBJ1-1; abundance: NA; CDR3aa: ASSSRQAGGGTTEAF
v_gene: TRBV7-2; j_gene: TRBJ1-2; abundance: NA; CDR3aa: ASSKGVQNYGYT
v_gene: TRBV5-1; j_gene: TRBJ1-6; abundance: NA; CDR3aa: ASSLEAGGTPLH
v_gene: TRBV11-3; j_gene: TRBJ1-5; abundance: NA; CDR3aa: ASSLGGLGPNQPQH
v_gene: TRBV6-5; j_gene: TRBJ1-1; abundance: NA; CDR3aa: ASKGAEISYSEAF
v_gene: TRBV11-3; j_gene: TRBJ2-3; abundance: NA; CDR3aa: ASSLFRGFDTQY
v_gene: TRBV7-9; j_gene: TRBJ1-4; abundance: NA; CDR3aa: ASSFSQGLFQANEKLF
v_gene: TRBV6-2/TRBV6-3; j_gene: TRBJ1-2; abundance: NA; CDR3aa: ASSYEVAGNGYT
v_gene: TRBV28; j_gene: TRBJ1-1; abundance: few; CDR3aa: ASRPLQGWGTEAF
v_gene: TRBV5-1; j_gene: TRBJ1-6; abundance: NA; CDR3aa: ASSPGQRGWLPLH
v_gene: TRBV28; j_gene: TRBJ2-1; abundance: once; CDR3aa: ASSMAGTGANNEQF
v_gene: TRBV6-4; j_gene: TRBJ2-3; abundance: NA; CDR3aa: ASSQIAGSADTQY
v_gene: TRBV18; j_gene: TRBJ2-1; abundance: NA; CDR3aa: ASSGLADLSSYNEQF
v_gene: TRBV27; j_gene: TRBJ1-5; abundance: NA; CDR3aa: ASRKGTGGNQPQH
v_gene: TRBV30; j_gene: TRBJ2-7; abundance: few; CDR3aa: AWRGDYEQY
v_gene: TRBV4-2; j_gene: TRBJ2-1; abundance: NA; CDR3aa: ASSQEGRDEQF
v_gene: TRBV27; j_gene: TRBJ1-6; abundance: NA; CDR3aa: ASSLSVSSYNSPLH
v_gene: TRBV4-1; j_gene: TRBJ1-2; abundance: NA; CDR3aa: ASSQDIGYYGYT
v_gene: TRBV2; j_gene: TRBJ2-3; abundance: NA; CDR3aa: ASSQTSGQGGTDTQY
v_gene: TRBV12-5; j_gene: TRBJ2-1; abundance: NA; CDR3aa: ASGSGQGNNEQF
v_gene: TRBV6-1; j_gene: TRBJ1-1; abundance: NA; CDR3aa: ASSDGGRAAF
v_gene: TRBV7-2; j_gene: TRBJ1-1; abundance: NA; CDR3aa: ASSLIPPGQGAEAF
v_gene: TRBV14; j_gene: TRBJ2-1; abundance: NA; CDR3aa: ASSQQSGTGNYNEQF
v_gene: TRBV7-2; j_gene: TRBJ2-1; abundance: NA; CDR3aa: ASSPYGTRALGEQF
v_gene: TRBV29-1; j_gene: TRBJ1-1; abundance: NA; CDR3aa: SAQRASRNTEAF
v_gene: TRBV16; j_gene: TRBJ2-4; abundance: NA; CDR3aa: ASSQSLQGGKNIQY
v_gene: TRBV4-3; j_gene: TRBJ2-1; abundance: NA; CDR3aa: ASSQRGPPWSSYNEQF
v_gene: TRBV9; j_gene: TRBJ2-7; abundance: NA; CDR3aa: ASSPQGLDEQY
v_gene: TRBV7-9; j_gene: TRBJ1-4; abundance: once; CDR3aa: ASSPLIVANEKLF